Listed below are T cell receptor beta chains from one sample, sequenced in a study of T cells after yellow fever vaccination. One entry per CDR3 protein, called by TCRdb with MiXCR from the 5' RACE reads. The table records approximately 510,000 distinct CDR3 sequences, 20% to 25% of them present only once. The input for sequencing was PBMCs, taken about 20 days after the first yellow fever vaccination. The receptors derive from a man aged 18 to 35 who received the YFV17D yellow fever vaccine. The CDR3 runs from the conserved cysteine through the conserved F or W.

V gene: TRBV27; J gene: TRBJ2-7; CDR3 protein: CASSSTYRGTYEQYF
V gene: TRBV4-1; J gene: TRBJ1-6; CDR3 protein: CASSQAGTASSPLHF
V gene: TRBV7-2; J gene: TRBJ2-3; CDR3 protein: CASSPGAPGGGDTQYF
V gene: TRBV6-5; J gene: TRBJ1-4; CDR3 protein: CASSYVVRPYGEEKLFF
V gene: TRBV6-1; J gene: TRBJ2-5; CDR3 protein: CASSAGTTVGETQYF
V gene: TRBV7-9; J gene: TRBJ2-3; CDR3 protein: CASSRDRGQGDTQYF
V gene: TRBV28; J gene: TRBJ1-1; CDR3 protein: CAMGPGPPGGTEAFF
V gene: TRBV10-3; J gene: TRBJ2-7; CDR3 protein: CAISGRDGPSYEQYF
V gene: TRBV7-9; J gene: TRBJ2-5; CDR3 protein: CASSLRLGGFQETQYF
V gene: TRBV9; J gene: TRBJ2-3; CDR3 protein: CANSVVGADTQYF
V gene: TRBV11-2; J gene: TRBJ2-1; CDR3 protein: CASSLVGQGFYNEQFF
V gene: TRBV5-6; J gene: TRBJ2-1; CDR3 protein: CASSFITSGGTTPGNEQFF
V gene: TRBV5-1; J gene: TRBJ2-1; CDR3 protein: CASHRNPRDISYNEQFF
V gene: TRBV7-2; J gene: TRBJ2-5; CDR3 protein: CASSLRFSETQYF
V gene: TRBV5-4; J gene: TRBJ2-3; CDR3 protein: CASSFSTSGEDTQYF
V gene: TRBV7-7; J gene: TRBJ2-2; CDR3 protein: CASSSYGGQANTGELFF
V gene: TRBV5-1; J gene: TRBJ1-2; CDR3 protein: CASSWTANYGYTF
V gene: TRBV7-9; J gene: TRBJ2-7; CDR3 protein: CASSGTGEQYF
V gene: TRBV7-2; J gene: TRBJ2-2; CDR3 protein: CASTRGGRQTGELFF
V gene: TRBV5-1; J gene: TRBJ1-2; CDR3 protein: CASSLEEASLNGYTF
V gene: TRBV5-6; J gene: TRBJ1-6; CDR3 protein: CASSFRAQGAYNSPLHF
V gene: TRBV18; J gene: TRBJ1-1; CDR3 protein: CASSPGAKMGGAEAFF
V gene: TRBV20-1; J gene: TRBJ1-5; CDR3 protein: CSAGTGGHQPQHF
V gene: TRBV7-2; J gene: TRBJ2-3; CDR3 protein: CASRIIGADTQYF
V gene: TRBV20-1; J gene: TRBJ2-1; CDR3 protein: CSARSGLGNEQFF
V gene: TRBV9; J gene: TRBJ2-7; CDR3 protein: CASSVDRGDTYEQYF
V gene: TRBV11-1; J gene: TRBJ2-1; CDR3 protein: CASSPKSGGAFSYNEQFF
V gene: TRBV4-3; J gene: TRBJ2-7; CDR3 protein: CASSQVPGALYEQYF
V gene: TRBV6-1; J gene: TRBJ2-3; CDR3 protein: CASSGRLTSWELDTQYF
V gene: TRBV4-3; J gene: TRBJ1-1; CDR3 protein: CASSRMTDTEAFF
V gene: TRBV6-6; J gene: TRBJ2-7; CDR3 protein: CASSRLGDREQYF